Listed here are 17 T cell receptor beta chains from one sample, sequenced in a study of blood T cells in healthy people across ages. Then a second PCR, running about 6 to 12 cycles, was carried out with a sample-barcoded 5' primer and a J-beta primer mix. TCRdb independently ran MiXCR on the 5' RACE reads; one entry per CDR3 protein. The table lists some 1.7 million distinct CDR3 sequences, about 28% of them singletons. The sequenced material came from blood. These receptors came from a woman under 40 in good health.

This clonotype was counted at least ten times. The chain is built from TRBV6-2 or TRBV6-3 and TRBJ2-3; perhaps D is TRBD1 or TRBD2 (7 bases each). The germline gives CDR1 MNHEY, CDR2 SVGEGT. V dropped 2 bases and J dropped 4 bases, with 13 bases sitting between them. The CDR3 is 15 amino acids. CDR3 amino acids: CASSYPGGASDTQYF. The CDR3 DNA reads as TGTGCCAGCAGTTACCCAGGGGGGGCGTCAGATACGCAGTATTTT.

This clonotype was recorded many times. The chain combines TRBV4-3 with TRBJ2-7; no reliable D call. This CDR3 spans 15 amino acids. Trimming stripped 0 bases from V and 2 bases from J, with 11 bases between. The V gene's germline CDR1 is LGHNA and CDR2 YSLEER. The CDR3: CASSQERSETYEQYF. DNA for the CDR3: TGCGCCAGCAGCCAAGAGAGATCTGAAACCTACGAGCAGTACTTC.

The V and J genes are TRBV4-2 and TRBJ2-7, with 12 bases aligning to TRBD2. The CDR3 loop spans 15 amino acids. Germline CDR1 LGHNA, CDR2 YNFKEQ. J lost 7 bases, V lost 4 bases, and 8 bases had no gene match. The CDR3 here is CASSRRLAGDNEQYF. CDR3 sequence (DNA): TGTGCCAGCAGCCGTCGACTAGCGGGGGACAATGAGCAGTACTTC.

This clonotype was recorded at least ten times. Possible read error: a much larger clone is one base away. The chain is built from TRBV5-6 and TRBJ2-7; D unclear. This CDR3 spans 12 amino acids. Germline V gene lookup returns CDR1 SGHDT and CDR2 YYEEEE. The V end was cut by 2 bases, the J end by 1 base, with 4 bases between. Written as DNA, the CDR3 is TGTGCCAGCAGCTTCGAGTCCTACGAGCAGTACTTC. It encodes CASSFESYEQYF.

This clonotype was recorded many times. V gene TRBV20-1 combines with J gene TRBJ2-7; a possible D gene is TRBD2 (6 bases). Germline loops: CDR1 DFQATT, CDR2 SNEGSKA (reference sequence). This CDR3 contains 11 residues. V was pared by 6 bases and J by 5 bases, with 11 bases between. CDR3 amino acids: CSARLVNEQYF. The CDR3 DNA reads as TGCAGTGCGAGACTAGTAAACGAGCAGTACTTC.

The V call is TRBV4-1, the J call TRBJ1-2; D is ambiguous. Germline CDR1 is MGHRA and CDR2 is YSYEKL. Between the trimmed V and J ends, which lost 1 base and 4 bases, there was a span of 13 bases. This CDR3 contains 15 residues. CDR3 in amino acids: CASSQVEGMGYGYTF. The CDR3, as DNA: TGCGCCAGCAGCCAAGTGGAAGGTATGGGCTATGGCTACACCTTC.

In the case of this clonotype: A much more abundant neighbour one base away suggests this may be a read error. J is TRBJ2-4 and V is TRBV7-8; D not certain. The J call could be wrong; TRBJ2-7 is a better fit for the DNA end. This CDR3 is 12 amino acids long. CDR1 is SGHVS and CDR2 is FQNEAQ in the germline V gene. The CDR3: CASSSPTGEQYF. The CDR3 bases are TGTGCCAGCAGCTCGCCGACGGGCGAGCAGTACTTC.

This clonotype showed up just a few times. The CDR3 reads CASSRGGAGKDEQFF. DNA for the CDR3: TGCGCCAGCAGTCGGGGAGGAGCGGGGAAAGATGAGCAGTTCTTC. This chain joins TRBV5-1 and TRBJ2-1; TRBD2 agrees at 7 bases. V lost 5 bases, J lost 8 bases, and 13 bases stayed unmatched. The CDR3 spans 15 residues. CDR1 is SGHRS, CDR2 YFSETQ, per germline.

This clonotype has at least ten counts. The V gene is TRBV6-5, the J gene TRBJ1-2; D might be TRBD1 (5 bases). The germline CDR1 and CDR2 sequences are MNHEY and SVGAGI. The length of the CDR3 is 12 residues. Trimming took off 0 bases at V and 8 bases at J, with 7 bases between the two ends. CDR3 sequence (DNA): TGTGCCAGCAGTTACTCGGGGGTCGGCTACACCTTC. It encodes CASSYSGVGYTF.

V usage is TRBV20-1 and J usage is TRBJ2-4; perhaps D is TRBD1 or TRBD2 (5 bases each). The CDR3 has 14 residues. Trimming cost V 6 bases and J 13 bases, with 25 bases left between them. The V gene's germline CDR1 is DFQATT and CDR2 SNEGSKA (reference sequence). This CDR3 is CSAKGTAKYNEQYF. The DNA of the CDR3 is TGCAGTGCAAAAGGGACGGCTAAATACAATGAGCAGTACTTC.

A few counts support this clonotype. The chain has TRBV12-3 or TRBV12-4 and TRBJ1-1; 8 nucleotides agree with TRBD1. Unmatched junction bases numbered 6, after V lost 7 bases and J lost 2 bases. The CDR3 runs 14 residues. CDR3 residues: CASILTGGNTEAFF. The DNA of the CDR3 is TGTGCCAGCATTCTAACAGGGGGAAACACTGAAGCTTTCTTT.

The gene calls are TRBV4-2 and TRBJ2-5; maybe TRBD1 (6 bases). Looked up from germline, CDR1 is LGHNA and CDR2 is YNFKEQ. V was cut by 5 bases and J by 1 base, with 23 bases left in between. The CDR3 sequence is 18 residues long. The CDR3 here is CASSSVGASRGLQETQYF. In DNA, the CDR3 is TGTGCCAGCAGCAGCGTGGGGGCTAGCAGGGGCCTCCAAGAGACCCAGTACTTC.

The table lists this clonotype with many counts. The chain joins TRBV7-8 to TRBJ2-7; possibly TRBD1 for D (5 bases). Trimming cost V 5 bases and J 6 bases, with 14 bases left between them. Looked up from germline, CDR1 is SGHVS and CDR2 is FQNEAQ. This CDR3 comprises 13 residues. The CDR3 protein is CASSGVQGGEQYF. The CDR3 DNA follows: TGTGCCAGCAGCGGAGTTCAGGGTGGCGAGCAGTACTTC.

This clonotype has just a few counts. This chain joins TRBV12-3 or TRBV12-4 and TRBJ1-2; 7 nucleotides match TRBD1. The CDR3 covers 14 residues. Trimming removed 7 bases from V and 8 bases from J; junction bases left unmatched: 13. CDR3 bases: TGTGCCAGCACGCCCAAGAGGGCAGGGGGAGGCTACACCTTC. Protein: CASTPKRAGGGYTF.

This clonotype was recorded at least ten times. The chain employs TRBV6-1 and TRBJ2-2, with 7 bases fitting TRBD1. Germline loops: CDR1 MNHNS, CDR2 SASEGT. The J segment lost 0 bases and the V segment lost 6 bases, leaving 4 bases of the junction unmatched. This CDR3 has 15 amino acids. The CDR3 DNA reads TGTGCCAGCAGCCCCGGGACAGCGAACACCGGGGAGCTGTTTTTT. Its protein is CASSPGTANTGELFF.

This clonotype was seen a few times. The rearrangement links TRBV7-7 to TRBJ2-5; TRBD1 aligns across 11 bases. Germline CDR1 is SSHAT and CDR2 is FNYEAQ (reference sequence). The V segment lost 5 bases and the J segment 9 bases; nucleotides outside the gene matches: 11. The CDR3 is 15 amino acids. The chain's CDR3 is CASSAMGQGGAAQYF. For the CDR3, the DNA is TGTGCCAGCAGCGCAATGGGACAGGGGGGTGCGGCCCAGTACTTC. Using reference TRBV7-7 and TRBJ2-5 for the parts outside the CDR3, the full variable domain is GAGVSQSPRYKVTKRGQDVTLRCDPISSHATLYWYQQALGQGPEFLTYFNYEAQPDKSGLPSDRFSAERPEGSISTLTIQRTEQRDSAMYRCASSAMGQGGAAQYFGPGTRLLVL.

In its sample, this clonotype was seen a few times. This chain joins TRBV5-1 and TRBJ2-4; 8 positions agree with TRBD2. The better agreement between TRBJ2-7 and the DNA end casts doubt on the J call. The CDR3 has 16 amino acids. Germline CDR1 reads SGHRS; CDR2 reads YFSETQ. CDR3 sequence reads: CASSLSSGIQSYEQYF. CDR3 DNA sequence: TGCGCCAGCAGCTTGAGTAGCGGGATTCAATCCTACGAGCAGTACTTC.